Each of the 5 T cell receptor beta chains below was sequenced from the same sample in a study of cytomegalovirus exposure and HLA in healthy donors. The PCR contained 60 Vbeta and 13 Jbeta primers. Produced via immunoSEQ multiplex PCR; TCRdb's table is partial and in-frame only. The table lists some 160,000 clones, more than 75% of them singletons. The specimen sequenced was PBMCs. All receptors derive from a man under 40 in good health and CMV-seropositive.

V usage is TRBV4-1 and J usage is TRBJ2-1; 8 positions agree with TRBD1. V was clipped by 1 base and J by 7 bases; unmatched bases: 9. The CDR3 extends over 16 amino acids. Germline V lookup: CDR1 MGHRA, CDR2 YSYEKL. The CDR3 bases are TGCGCCAGCAGCCAAGGGAGGGGGACAGGTGTAAATGAGCAGTTCTTC. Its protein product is CASSQGRGTGVNEQFF.

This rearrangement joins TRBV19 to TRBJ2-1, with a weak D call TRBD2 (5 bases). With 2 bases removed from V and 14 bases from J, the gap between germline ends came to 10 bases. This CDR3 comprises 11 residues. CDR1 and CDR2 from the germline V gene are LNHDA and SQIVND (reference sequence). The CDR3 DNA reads TGTGCCAGTAGTATATCCGGGATGAAGTTCTTC. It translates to CASSISGMKFF.

The CDR3 sequence is CASPGLGGTEAFF. CDR3 coding DNA: TGTGCCAGCCCCGGATTGGGGGGAACTGAAGCTTTCTTT. This chain links TRBV5-4 with TRBJ1-1; TRBD1 might be the D (5 bases). This CDR3 contains 13 residues. Trimming left V 7 bases short and J 5 bases short, with 15 bases between. Germline V gene lookup returns CDR1 SGHNT and CDR2 YYREEE (reference sequence).

CDR3 loop: CASSSGQMNTEAFF. In DNA form, the CDR3 reads TGTGCCAGCAGCTCGGGACAGATGAACACTGAAGCTTTCTTT. The gene calls are TRBV7-3 and TRBJ1-1; 7 positions agree with TRBD1. V shed 4 bases and J 0 bases; nucleotides not matched to a gene: 2. Germline CDR1 and CDR2: SGHTA and FQGTGA. The CDR3 spans 14 residues.

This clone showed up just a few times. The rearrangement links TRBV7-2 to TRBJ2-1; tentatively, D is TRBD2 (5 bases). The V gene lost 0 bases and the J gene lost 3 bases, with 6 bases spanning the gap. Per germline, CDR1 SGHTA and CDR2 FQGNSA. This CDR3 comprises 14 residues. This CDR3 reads CASSLASDYNEQFF. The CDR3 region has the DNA TGTGCCAGCAGCTTAGCTAGCGACTACAATGAGCAGTTCTTC.